The 32 T cell receptor beta chains below were found in one sample sequenced in a study of T cell responses to AZD1222 COVID-19 vaccine. The data were produced by immunoSEQ multiplex PCR, yet TCRdb's version contains in-frame clones alone and is incomplete. Altogether about 140,000 clones are present, just under 95% being singletons, with the ten largest covering around 5.1%. Material: peripheral blood, obtained on day 0 of AZD1222 vaccination. The source of these receptors is an adult in good health.

The rearrangement joins TRBV28 to TRBJ1-2, with TRBD1 matching over 11 bases. Trimming cost V 5 bases and J 0 bases; bases outside gene matches: 8. This CDR3 region has 17 residues. Germline CDR1 MDHEN, CDR2 SYDVKM. The CDR3 sequence is CASSTRTGGFSNYGYTF. Written as DNA, the CDR3 is TGTGCCAGCAGTACCAGGACAGGGGGCTTTTCTAACTATGGCTACACCTTC.

This clone has just a few counts. The genes are TRBV18 and TRBJ2-7, with 9 bases matching TRBD2. Per the germline V gene, CDR1 is KGHSH and CDR2 is LQKENI. V dropped 8 bases and J dropped 1; count of bases not matched to a gene: 6. CDR3 length: 14 residues. The CDR3 nucleotides read TGTGCCAGCACTTGGACTAGCGAGTCCTACGAGCAGTACTTC. Protein sequence: CASTWTSESYEQYF.

J is TRBJ1-4 and V is TRBV6-5; possibly TRBD1 for D (6 bases). Trimming took off 6 bases at V and 13 bases at J, with 12 bases between the two ends. CDR3 size: 11 residues. Per germline, CDR1 MNHEY and CDR2 SVGAGI. The chain's CDR3 is CASSEGGPLFF. The CDR3 DNA reads as TGTGCCAGCAGCGAGGGGGGCCCACTGTTTTTT.

The J gene is TRBJ2-5, the V gene TRBV10-3; TRBD1 matches at 8 bases. CDR3 size: 16 residues. J lost 1 base, V lost 5 bases, and 9 bases had no gene match. Germline-derived CDR1 and CDR2 are ENHRY and SYGVKD. CDR3 DNA sequence: TGTGCCATCAGTCCCGGGACAGGCCAGCTCCAAGAGACCCAGTACTTC. It encodes CAISPGTGQLQETQYF.

This chain joins TRBV6-1 and TRBJ1-2; D perhaps matches TRBD1 (5 bases). In germline, CDR1 is MNHNS, CDR2 SASEGT. V gave up 3 bases and J gave up 2 bases, with 16 bases separating them. This CDR3 is 16 amino acids long. As DNA, the CDR3 is TGTGCCAGCAGTGACACGAGGCAGGGCGTCAACTATGGCTACACCTTC. The encoded protein is CASSDTRQGVNYGYTF.

This chain uses TRBV9 with TRBJ2-1; 10 bases agree with TRBD2. This CDR3 region has 14 residues. J was trimmed by 8 bases and V by 3 bases; bases with no gene match: 5. Per germline, CDR1 SGDLS and CDR2 YYNGEE. CDR3 DNA: TGTGCCAGCAGCGGCCTAGCGGGAGTGTATGAGCAGTTCTTC. The encoded protein is CASSGLAGVYEQFF.

The gene calls are TRBV5-6 and TRBJ2-7; the D gene could be TRBD1 or TRBD2 (5 bases each). In germline, CDR1 is SGHDT, CDR2 YYEEEE. The CDR3 extends over 15 amino acids. The ends were cut back, 0 bases at V and 7 bases at J, with 17 bases in the middle. The CDR3 DNA follows: TGTGCCAGCAGCTTGGCCCGGGGCCGTAGAGGGGAGCAGTACTTC. The encoded protein is CASSLARGRRGEQYF.

For the CDR3, the DNA is TGTGCCACCAGCCGAGGAGGCCGGCCCCAAGAGACCCAGTACTTC. It yields the protein CATSRGGRPQETQYF. The chain couples TRBV15 to TRBJ2-5, with D possibly TRBD2 on 5 matching bases. CDR3 length equals 15 residues. The V end was cut by 5 bases, the J end by 1 base, with 14 bases between. Per the germline V gene, CDR1 is LNHNV and CDR2 is YYDKDF (reference sequence).

The rearrangement links TRBV18 to TRBJ1-1; D remains ambiguous. In germline, CDR1 is KGHSH, CDR2 LQKENI. The CDR3 extends over 12 amino acids. Trimming stripped 11 bases from V and 3 bases from J, with 13 bases between. The CDR3 region has the DNA TGTGCCTCAAGCGGGAGGGACACTGAAGCTTTCTTT. Amino acid sequence: CASSGRDTEAFF. The full variable domain, completed using reference TRBV18 and TRBJ1-1, is NAGVMQNPRHLVRRRGQEARLRCSPMKGHSHVYWYRQLPEEGLKFMVYLQKENIIDESGMPKERFSAEFPKEGPSILRIQQVVRGDSAAYFCASSGRDTEAFFGQGTRLTVV.

Of note for this clone: Additional DNA sequences in this sample encode the identical CDR3. V is TRBV19 and J is TRBJ2-7; D is tentatively TRBD1 or TRBD2 (5 bases each). CDR3 length equals 14 residues. Germline V gives CDR1 LNHDA, CDR2 SQIVND (reference sequence). Trimming cost V 2 bases and J 2 bases, with 10 bases left between them. The CDR3 loop is CASSIRQGPYEQYF. DNA of the CDR3: TGTGCCAGTAGTATAAGGCAGGGACCCTACGAGCAGTACTTC.

J is TRBJ1-1 and V is TRBV6-5; D is unresolved. V dropped 8 bases and J dropped 0 bases, with 13 bases sitting between them. CDR1 is MNHEY, CDR2 SVGAGI, per germline. CDR3 length equals 14 residues. Written as DNA, the CDR3 is TGTGCCAGCGGAGATGGGTCTATGAACACTGAAGCTTTCTTT. As protein: CASGDGSMNTEAFF.

The chain uses TRBV6-5 and TRBJ1-1, with D tentatively TRBD1 (6 bases). Trimming took 8 bases from V and 7 from J, leaving 11 bases between them. The CDR3 length is 11 residues. Germline CDR1 reads MNHEY; CDR2 reads SVGAGI. CDR3 sequence reads: CASGTLIEAFF. The CDR3 DNA reads as TGTGCCAGCGGGACACTCATTGAAGCTTTCTTT.

This chain uses TRBV6-6 with TRBJ1-2; a weak D match, TRBD1 (6 bases). CDR1 and CDR2 from the germline V gene are MNHNY and SVGAGI (reference sequence). The CDR3 runs 16 residues. Between the trimmed V and J ends, which lost 0 bases and 7 bases, there was a span of 18 bases. The CDR3 bases are TGTGCCAGCAGTTACTCGGCACAGGGAAGTCTGGCTGGCTACACCTTC. Residues: CASSYSAQGSLAGYTF.

V and J are TRBV12-3 or TRBV12-4 and TRBJ1-3; D unclear. This CDR3 is 13 amino acids long. Trimming removed 6 bases at V and 8 bases at J, with 14 bases between. Written as DNA, the CDR3 is TGTGCCAGCAGGCCGACGGTCGTGGACACCATATATTTT. It specifies CASRPTVVDTIYF.

This chain connects TRBV28 to TRBJ1-1, with D unresolved. This CDR3 is built from 13 residues. V lost 6 bases and J 4 bases, leaving 12 bases between the germline ends. The V gene's germline CDR1 is MDHEN and CDR2 SYDVKM. CDR3 residues: CASRVSSSTEAFF. The CDR3 coding sequence is TGTGCCAGCAGGGTTTCTTCGAGCACTGAAGCTTTCTTT.

V gene TRBV28 combines with J gene TRBJ2-7; 14 bases are shared with TRBD2. V shed 5 bases, J shed 2 bases, and the junction held 14 bases outside the gene matches. Germline V lookup: CDR1 MDHEN, CDR2 SYDVKM. The CDR3 consists of 19 residues. The CDR3 DNA sequence: TGTGCCAGCAGTCCCCGACCCGGGACTAGCGGGGGCCGCGCCTACGAGCAGTACTTC. Translating it yields CASSPRPGTSGGRAYEQYF.

This sequence joins TRBV2 and TRBJ1-2, with 8 bases matching TRBD1. The CDR3 totals 12 residues. Germline trimming cut 4 bases from V and 8 bases from J; bases unmatched to any gene: 3. Germline values: CDR1 SNHLY, CDR2 FYNNEI. CDR3: CASSVDRGGYTF. The DNA of the CDR3 is TGTGCCAGCAGTGTTGACAGGGGAGGCTACACCTTC.

V is TRBV18 and J is TRBJ1-1; 11 nucleotides line up with TRBD1. Germline values: CDR1 KGHSH, CDR2 LQKENI. With 3 bases clipped from V and 5 bases from J, the junction kept 2 bases outside the gene matches. There are 14 residues in the CDR3. Written as DNA, the CDR3 is TGTGCCAGCTCACCGGACAGGGGGCCAACTGAAGCTTTCTTT. It specifies CASSPDRGPTEAFF.

The chain has TRBV28 and TRBJ2-7; the D gene could be TRBD1 or TRBD2 (6 bases each). The germline V and J ends were trimmed by 5 bases and 2 bases, with 16 bases remaining between them. The length of the CDR3 is 15 residues. CDR1 MDHEN and CDR2 SYDVKM come from the germline V gene. The CDR3 sequence: CASSGGGGRPYEQYF. The CDR3, as DNA: TGTGCCAGCAGTGGGGGTGGGGGGCGCCCCTACGAGCAGTACTTC.

V gene TRBV6-1 combines with J gene TRBJ1-5; D is unclear. CDR3 length equals 15 residues. V was shortened by 3 bases and J by 10 bases, with 19 bases between the two germline ends. CDR1 MNHNS and CDR2 SASEGT come from the germline V gene. For the CDR3, the DNA is TGTGCCAGCAGTGAGATGGGCCAGATGGACCACCCCCAGCATTTT. It specifies CASSEMGQMDHPQHF.

The chain carries TRBV29-1 and TRBJ1-4, with 10 positions matching TRBD1. The ends lost 4 bases at V and 3 bases at J; junction bases unmatched: 5. Germline CDR1 SQVTM, CDR2 ANQGSEA. The CDR3 has 15 residues. The chain's CDR3 is CSVVIGTGANEKLFF. The CDR3 DNA follows: TGCAGCGTTGTAATCGGGACAGGGGCTAATGAAAAACTGTTTTTT.

The chain employs TRBV6-5 and TRBJ2-7, with TRBD2 identical over 7 bases. Germline V gene sequence: CDR1 MNHEY, CDR2 SVGAGI. With V trimmed by 1 base and J by 5 bases, 2 bases remained unmatched. The CDR3 is 13 amino acids. Written as DNA, the CDR3 is TGTGCCAGCAGTTACTTGGGAGGGCACGAGCAGTACTTC. This translates into CASSYLGGHEQYF.

As to this clone: Other DNA sequences in the same sample also yield this CDR3. The chain combines TRBV29-1 with TRBJ1-5, with D perhaps TRBD1 (5 bases). V dropped 7 bases and J dropped 3 bases, with 10 bases sitting between them. The length of the CDR3 is 12 residues. Looked up from germline, CDR1 is SQVTM and CDR2 is ANQGSEA. The CDR3 spells CSAGTLNQPQHF. Here the CDR3 DNA reads TGCAGCGCCGGGACCCTCAATCAGCCCCAGCATTTT.

CDR3 DNA: TGCAGTGCTAGAGAGGCAGAGACCCAGTACTTC. It encodes CSAREAETQYF. The chain uses TRBV20-1 and TRBJ2-5, with D uncertain. The V and J ends lost 0 bases and 4 bases respectively, with 3 bases between them. The CDR3 sequence is 11 residues long. Germline CDR1 and CDR2: DFQATT and SNEGSKA (reference sequence).

The CDR3 DNA is TGTGCCATCAGTGAGGGGGACAGCTTCAGAGAGACCCAGTACTTC. It is translated as CAISEGDSFRETQYF. This chain uses TRBV10-3 with TRBJ2-5, with 7 bases that match TRBD1. Germline-derived CDR1 and CDR2 are ENHRY and SYGVKD. With V trimmed by 2 bases and J by 4 bases, 7 bases remained unmatched. This CDR3 has 15 residues.

Turning to this clone: Other nucleotide sequences from this sample produce the same CDR3. The CDR3 here is CASSFQNSYNEQFF. The DNA of the CDR3 is TGTGCCAGCAGCTTCCAGAACTCCTACAATGAGCAGTTCTTC. This chain connects TRBV5-4 to TRBJ2-1; D ambiguous. In germline, CDR1 is SGHNT, CDR2 YYREEE (reference sequence). The germline V and J ends were trimmed by 2 bases and 0 bases, with 6 bases remaining between them. This CDR3 spans 14 amino acids.

The V gene is TRBV11-2, the J gene TRBJ2-1; 7 positions match TRBD2. The CDR3 contains 15 residues. Unmatched junction bases numbered 14, after V lost 5 bases and J lost 10 bases. Germline V gene sequence: CDR1 SGHAT, CDR2 FQNNGV. Written as DNA, the CDR3 is TGTGCCAGCAGCCCGGCCGGCGCGGGAGAATGGGAGCAGTTCTTC. It encodes CASSPAGAGEWEQFF.

V usage is TRBV19 and J usage is TRBJ1-5; TRBD1 aligns across 7 bases. With V trimmed by 1 base and J by 0 bases, 15 bases remained unmatched. Per germline, CDR1 LNHDA and CDR2 SQIVND (reference sequence). There are 20 residues in the CDR3. The CDR3 here is CASSIGTGTEVIYSNQPQHF. DNA for the CDR3: TGTGCCAGTAGTATAGGCACCGGGACAGAAGTAATCTATAGCAATCAGCCCCAGCATTTT.

The gene calls are TRBV5-4 and TRBJ2-3; TRBD2 matches at 8 bases. Trimming removed 0 bases from V and 5 bases from J; junction bases left unmatched: 8. CDR3 length: 16 amino acids. CDR1 is SGHNT, CDR2 YYREEE, per germline (reference sequence). The CDR3 is CASSLAVGGAGDTQYF. The CDR3 bases are TGTGCCAGCAGCTTGGCTGTCGGGGGGGCCGGAGATACGCAGTATTTT.

The chain is built from TRBV7-2 and TRBJ2-7; D is unresolved. Trimming left V 6 bases short and J 2 bases short, with 20 bases between. The CDR3 contains 16 residues. Germline values: CDR1 SGHTA, CDR2 FQGNSA. The CDR3 here is CASSFSGGLPTYEQYF. Written as DNA, the CDR3 is TGTGCCAGCAGTTTCTCGGGCGGATTACCAACCTACGAGCAGTACTTC. The full variable domain, with the rest looked up from reference TRBV7-2 and TRBJ2-7, is GAGVSQSPSNKVTEKGKDVELRCDPISGHTALYWYRQSLGQGLEFLIYFQGNSAPDKSGLPSDRFSAERTGGSVSTLTIQRTQQEDSAVYLCASSFSGGLPTYEQYFGPGTRLTVT.

The chain links TRBV5-1 to TRBJ1-2; the D gene is possibly TRBD1 (5 bases). The germline V gene encodes CDR1 SGHRS and CDR2 YFSETQ. V was clipped by 9 bases and J by 7 bases, with 19 bases between them. The CDR3 totals 13 residues. The DNA for the CDR3 is TGCGCCACCAAGGAGGGGTCCAGCGGTGGCTACACCTTC. This codes for CATKEGSSGGYTF. Based on the CDR3 plus reference TRBV5-1 and TRBJ1-2, the full variable domain is KAGVTQTPRYLIKTRGQQVTLSCSPISGHRSVSWYQQTPGQGLQFLFEYFSETQRNKGNFPGRFSGRQFSNSRSEMNVSTLELGDSALYLCATKEGSSGGYTFGSGTRLTVV.

This chain joins TRBV4-2 and TRBJ2-7; 8 bases are a match to TRBD1. Germline trimming cut 0 bases from V and 5 bases from J; bases unmatched to any gene: 9. Germline CDR1 reads LGHNA; CDR2 reads YNFKEQ. This CDR3 is 16 amino acids long. The CDR3 region is CASSQEQGVIGDEQYF. CDR3 bases: TGTGCCAGCAGCCAAGAACAGGGGGTAATTGGGGACGAGCAGTACTTC.